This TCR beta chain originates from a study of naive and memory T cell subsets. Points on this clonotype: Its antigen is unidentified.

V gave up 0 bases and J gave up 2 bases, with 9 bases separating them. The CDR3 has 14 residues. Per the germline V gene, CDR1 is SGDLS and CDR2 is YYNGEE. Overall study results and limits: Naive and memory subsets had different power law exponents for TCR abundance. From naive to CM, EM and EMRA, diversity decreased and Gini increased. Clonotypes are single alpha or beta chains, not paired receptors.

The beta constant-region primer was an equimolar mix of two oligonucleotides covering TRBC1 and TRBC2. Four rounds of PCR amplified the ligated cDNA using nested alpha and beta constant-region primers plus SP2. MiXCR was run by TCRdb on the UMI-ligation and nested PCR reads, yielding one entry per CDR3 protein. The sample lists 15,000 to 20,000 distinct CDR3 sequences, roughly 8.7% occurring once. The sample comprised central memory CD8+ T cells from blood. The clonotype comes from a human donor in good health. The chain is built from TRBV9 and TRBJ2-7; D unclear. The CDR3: CASSVEGFTYEQYF. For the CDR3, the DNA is TGTGCCAGCAGCGTAGAAGGGTTCACCTACGAGCAGTACTTC. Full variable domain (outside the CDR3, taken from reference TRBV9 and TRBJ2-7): DSGVTQTPKHLITATGQRVTLRCSPRSGDLSVYWYQQSLDQGLQFLIQYYNGEERAKGNILERFSAQQFPDLHSELNLSSLELGDSALYFCASSVEGFTYEQYFGPGTRLTVT.